This T cell receptor beta chain is from a study of T cell changes during pregnancy in multiple sclerosis. CDR3 size: 14 residues. V was clipped by 3 bases and J by 2 bases; unmatched bases: 1. Germline V gene sequence: CDR1 SGHDT, CDR2 YYEEEE. Sequencing used immunoSEQ multiplex PCR; TCRdb keeps in-frame clones, though not all of them. The sample lists some 40,000 clones; around nine tenths were seen once. This material consisted of CD8+ T cells from peripheral blood mononuclear cells, taken in the first trimester of pregnancy. The chain couples TRBV5-6 to TRBJ1-2; TRBD1 aligns across 10 bases. This sequence was found in a female donor with multiple sclerosis, enrolled in a pregnancy study. CDR3 amino acids: CASSSTGGNYGYTF. The CDR3 DNA follows: TGTGCCAGCAGCTCGACAGGGGGCAACTATGGCTACACCTTC.